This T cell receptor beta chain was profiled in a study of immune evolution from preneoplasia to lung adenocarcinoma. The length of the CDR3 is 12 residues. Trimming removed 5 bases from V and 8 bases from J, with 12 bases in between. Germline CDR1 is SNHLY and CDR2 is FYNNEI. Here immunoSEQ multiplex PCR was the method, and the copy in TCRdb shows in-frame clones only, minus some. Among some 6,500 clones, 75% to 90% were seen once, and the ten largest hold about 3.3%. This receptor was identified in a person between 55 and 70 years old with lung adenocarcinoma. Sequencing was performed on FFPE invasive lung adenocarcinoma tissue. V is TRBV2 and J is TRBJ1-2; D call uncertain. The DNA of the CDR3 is TGTGCCAGCAGTCCGAGGGCTTCGGGCTACACCTTC. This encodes CASSPRASGYTF.